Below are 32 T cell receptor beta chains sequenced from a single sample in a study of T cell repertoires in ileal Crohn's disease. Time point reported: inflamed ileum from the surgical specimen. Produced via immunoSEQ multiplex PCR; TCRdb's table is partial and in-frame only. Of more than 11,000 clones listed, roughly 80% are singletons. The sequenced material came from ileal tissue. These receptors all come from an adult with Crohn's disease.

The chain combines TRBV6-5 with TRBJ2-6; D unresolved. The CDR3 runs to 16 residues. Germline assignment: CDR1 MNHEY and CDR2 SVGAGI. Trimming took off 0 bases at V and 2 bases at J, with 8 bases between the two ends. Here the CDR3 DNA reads TGTGCCAGCAGTTACTCGATTGTTACTGGGGCCAACGTCCTGACTTTC. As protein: CASSYSIVTGANVLTF.

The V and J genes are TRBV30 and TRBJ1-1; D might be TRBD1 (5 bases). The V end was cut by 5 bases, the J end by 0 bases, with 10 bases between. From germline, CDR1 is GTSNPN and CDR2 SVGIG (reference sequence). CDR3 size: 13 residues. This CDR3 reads CAWGMTVNTEAFF. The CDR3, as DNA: TGTGCCTGGGGGATGACAGTGAACACTGAAGCTTTCTTT.

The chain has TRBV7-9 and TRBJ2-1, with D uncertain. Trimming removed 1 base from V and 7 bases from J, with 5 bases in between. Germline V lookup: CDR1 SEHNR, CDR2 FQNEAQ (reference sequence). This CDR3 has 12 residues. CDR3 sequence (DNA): TGTGCCAGCAGCTTAGACAGAAATGAGCAGTTCTTC. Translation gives CASSLDRNEQFF.

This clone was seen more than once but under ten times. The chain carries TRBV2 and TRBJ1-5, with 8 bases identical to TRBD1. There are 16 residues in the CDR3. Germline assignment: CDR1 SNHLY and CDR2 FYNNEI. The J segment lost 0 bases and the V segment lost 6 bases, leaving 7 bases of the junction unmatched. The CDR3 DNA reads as TGTGCCAGCAGGGTAGGACAGGGATATAGCAATCAGCCCCAGCATTTT. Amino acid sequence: CASRVGQGYSNQPQHF.

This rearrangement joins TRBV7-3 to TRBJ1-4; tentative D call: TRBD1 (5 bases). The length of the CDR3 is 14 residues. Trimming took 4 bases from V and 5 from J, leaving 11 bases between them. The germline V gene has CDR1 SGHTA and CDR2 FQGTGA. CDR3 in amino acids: CASSYFGANEKLFF. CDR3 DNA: TGTGCCAGCAGCTATTTTGGGGCGAATGAAAAACTGTTTTTT.

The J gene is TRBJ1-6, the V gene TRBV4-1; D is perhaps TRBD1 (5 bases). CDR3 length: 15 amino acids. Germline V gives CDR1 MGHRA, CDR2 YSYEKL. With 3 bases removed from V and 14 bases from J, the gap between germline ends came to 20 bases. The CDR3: CASSQEDTGLWSLHF. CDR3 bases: TGCGCCAGCAGCCAGGAAGACACGGGGCTCTGGTCCCTCCACTTT.

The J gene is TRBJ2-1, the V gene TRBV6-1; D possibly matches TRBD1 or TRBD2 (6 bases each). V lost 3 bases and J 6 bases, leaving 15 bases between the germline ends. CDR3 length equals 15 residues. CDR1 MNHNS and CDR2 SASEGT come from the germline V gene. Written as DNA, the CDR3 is TGTGCCAGCAGTGAGGATGAGGGGGGATTCAATGAGCAGTTCTTC. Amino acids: CASSEDEGGFNEQFF.

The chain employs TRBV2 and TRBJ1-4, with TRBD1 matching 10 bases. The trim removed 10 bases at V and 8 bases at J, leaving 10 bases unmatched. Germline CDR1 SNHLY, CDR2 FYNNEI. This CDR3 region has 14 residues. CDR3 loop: CANGAGTGVEKLFF. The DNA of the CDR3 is TGTGCCAATGGAGCCGGGACAGGGGTCGAAAAACTGTTTTTT.

In DNA form, the CDR3 reads TGTGCCAGCAGTATCCAGGGCTCTGGAAACACCATATATTTT. Its translation is CASSIQGSGNTIYF. This chain connects TRBV6-1 to TRBJ1-3, with D maybe TRBD1 (5 bases). This CDR3 has 14 amino acids. Per germline, CDR1 MNHNS and CDR2 SASEGT. Trimming shortened V by 5 bases and J by 0 bases, and 8 bases separated the two germline ends.

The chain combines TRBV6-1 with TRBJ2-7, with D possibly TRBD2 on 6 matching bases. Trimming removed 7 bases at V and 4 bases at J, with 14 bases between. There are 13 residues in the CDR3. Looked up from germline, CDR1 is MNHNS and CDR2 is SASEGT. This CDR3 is CASTLGRFYEQYF. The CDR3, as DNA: TGTGCCAGCACCCTTGGGAGGTTTTACGAGCAGTACTTC.

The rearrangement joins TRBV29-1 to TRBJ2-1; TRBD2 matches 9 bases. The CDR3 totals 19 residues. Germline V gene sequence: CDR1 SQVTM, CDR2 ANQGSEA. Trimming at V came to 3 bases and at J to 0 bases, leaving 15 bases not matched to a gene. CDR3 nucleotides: TGCAGCGTTGAGAATCGGGGATTACGGCGGGGGGGCTCCTACAATGAGCAGTTCTTC. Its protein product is CSVENRGLRRGGSYNEQFF.

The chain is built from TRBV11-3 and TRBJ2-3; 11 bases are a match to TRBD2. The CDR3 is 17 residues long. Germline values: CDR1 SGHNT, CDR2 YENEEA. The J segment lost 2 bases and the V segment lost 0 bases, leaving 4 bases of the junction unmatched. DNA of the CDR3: TGTGCCAGCAGCTTAGAGTCTAGCGGGGGGTCCACAGATACGCAGTATTTT. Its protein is CASSLESSGGSTDTQYF.

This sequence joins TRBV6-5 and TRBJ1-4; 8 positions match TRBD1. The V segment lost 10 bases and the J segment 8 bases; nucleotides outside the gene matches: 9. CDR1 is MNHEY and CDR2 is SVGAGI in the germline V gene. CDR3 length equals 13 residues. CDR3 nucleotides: TGTGCCACCTCGGACAGGGCGAGAGAAAAACTGTTTTTT. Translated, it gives CATSDRAREKLFF.

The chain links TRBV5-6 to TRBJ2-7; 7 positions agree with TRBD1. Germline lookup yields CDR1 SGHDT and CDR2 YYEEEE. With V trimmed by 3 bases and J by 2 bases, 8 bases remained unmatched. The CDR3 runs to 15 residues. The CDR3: CASSYLDRVAYEQYF. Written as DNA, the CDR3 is TGTGCCAGCAGCTACCTCGACAGGGTGGCCTACGAGCAGTACTTC.

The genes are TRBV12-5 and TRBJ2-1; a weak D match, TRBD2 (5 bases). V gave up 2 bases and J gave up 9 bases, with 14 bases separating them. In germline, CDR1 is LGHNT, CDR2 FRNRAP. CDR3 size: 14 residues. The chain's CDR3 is CASGLYPGRSEQFF. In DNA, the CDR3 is TGTGCTAGTGGTTTGTATCCGGGAAGGAGTGAGCAGTTCTTC.

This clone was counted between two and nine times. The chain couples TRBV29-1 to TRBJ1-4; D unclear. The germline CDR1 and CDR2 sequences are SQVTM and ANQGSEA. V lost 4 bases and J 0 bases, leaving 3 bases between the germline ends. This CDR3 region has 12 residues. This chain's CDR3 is CSVGATNEKLFF. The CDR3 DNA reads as TGCAGCGTTGGAGCAACTAATGAAAAACTGTTTTTT.

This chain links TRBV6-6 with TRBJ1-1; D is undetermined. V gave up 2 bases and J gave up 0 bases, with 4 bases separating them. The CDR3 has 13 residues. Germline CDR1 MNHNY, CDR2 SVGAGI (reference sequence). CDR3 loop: CASSYTLNTEAFF. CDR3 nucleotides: TGTGCCAGCAGTTACACGCTGAACACTGAAGCTTTCTTT.

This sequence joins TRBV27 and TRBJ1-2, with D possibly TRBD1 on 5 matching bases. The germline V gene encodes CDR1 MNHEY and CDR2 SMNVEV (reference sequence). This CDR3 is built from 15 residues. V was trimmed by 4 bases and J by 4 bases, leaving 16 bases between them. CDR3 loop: CASSSPGTPSYGYTF. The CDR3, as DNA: TGTGCCAGCAGTTCCCCAGGGACTCCTTCCTATGGCTACACCTTC.

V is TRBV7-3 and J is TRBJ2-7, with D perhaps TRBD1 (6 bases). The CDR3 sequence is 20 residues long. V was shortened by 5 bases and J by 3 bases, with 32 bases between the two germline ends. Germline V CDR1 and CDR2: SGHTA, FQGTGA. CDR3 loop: CASSPKEGNERRGYYYEQYF. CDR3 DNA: TGTGCCAGCAGCCCAAAGGAAGGGAACGAAAGAAGGGGGTACTACTACGAGCAGTACTTC.

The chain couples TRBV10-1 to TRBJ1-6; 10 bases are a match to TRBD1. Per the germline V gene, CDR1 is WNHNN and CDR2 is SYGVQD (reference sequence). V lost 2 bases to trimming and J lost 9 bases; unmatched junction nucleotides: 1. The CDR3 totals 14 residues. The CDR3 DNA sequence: TGCGCCAGCAGTGAGGGGACAGGGGCTTCACCCCTCCACTTT. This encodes CASSEGTGASPLHF.

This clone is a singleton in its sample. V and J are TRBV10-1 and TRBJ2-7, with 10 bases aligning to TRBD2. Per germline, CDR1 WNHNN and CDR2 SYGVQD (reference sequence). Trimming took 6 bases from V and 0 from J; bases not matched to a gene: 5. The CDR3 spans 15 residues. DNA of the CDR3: TGCGCCAGCAGAGCCTCTAGCGGGGGCTCCTACGAGCAGTACTTC. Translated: CASRASSGGSYEQYF.

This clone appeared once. The CDR3 DNA sequence: TGTGCCAGCAGCATGGGGCCTTTTGGGCAGTATTTT. This gives the protein CASSMGPFGQYF. The gene calls are TRBV6-1 and TRBJ2-3, with a tentative D call TRBD1 (5 bases). V lost 6 bases and J 11 bases, leaving 15 bases between the germline ends. CDR1 is MNHNS, CDR2 SASEGT, per germline. The CDR3 loop spans 12 amino acids.

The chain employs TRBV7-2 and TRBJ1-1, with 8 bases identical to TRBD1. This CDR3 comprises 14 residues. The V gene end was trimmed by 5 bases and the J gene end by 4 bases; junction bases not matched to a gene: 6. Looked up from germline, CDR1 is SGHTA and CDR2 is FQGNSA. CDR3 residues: CASSASGGGTEAFF. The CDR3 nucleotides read TGTGCCAGCAGCGCCTCAGGGGGCGGCACTGAAGCTTTCTTT.

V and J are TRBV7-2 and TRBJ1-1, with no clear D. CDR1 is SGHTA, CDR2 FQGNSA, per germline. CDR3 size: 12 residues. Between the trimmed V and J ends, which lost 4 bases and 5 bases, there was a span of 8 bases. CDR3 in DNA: TGTGCCAGCAGCTCCGGGTGGACTGAAGCTTTCTTT. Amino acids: CASSSGWTEAFF.

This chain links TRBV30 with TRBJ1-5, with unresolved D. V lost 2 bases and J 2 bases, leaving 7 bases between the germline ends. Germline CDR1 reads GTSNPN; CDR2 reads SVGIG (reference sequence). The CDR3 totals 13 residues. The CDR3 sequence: CAWSNGGNQPQHF. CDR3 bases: TGTGCCTGGAGTAATGGAGGCAATCAGCCCCAGCATTTT.

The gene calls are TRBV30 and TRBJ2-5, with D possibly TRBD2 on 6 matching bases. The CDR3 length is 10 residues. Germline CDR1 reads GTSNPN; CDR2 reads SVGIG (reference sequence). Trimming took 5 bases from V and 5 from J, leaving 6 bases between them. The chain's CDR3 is CAWGGETQYF. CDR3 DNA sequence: TGTGCCTGGGGGGGGGAGACCCAGTACTTC.

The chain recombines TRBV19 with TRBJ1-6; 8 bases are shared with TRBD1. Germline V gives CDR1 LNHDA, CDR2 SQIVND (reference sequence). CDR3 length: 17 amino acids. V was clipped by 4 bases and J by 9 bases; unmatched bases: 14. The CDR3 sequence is CASSTRQGARARSPLHF. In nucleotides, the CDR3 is TGTGCCAGTAGTACACGGCAGGGGGCGCGGGCCCGTTCACCCCTCCACTTT.

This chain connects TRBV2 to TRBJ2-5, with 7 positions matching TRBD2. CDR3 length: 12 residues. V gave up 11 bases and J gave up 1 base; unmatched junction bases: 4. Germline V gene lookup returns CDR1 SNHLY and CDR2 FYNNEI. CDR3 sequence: CAGGEIQETQYF. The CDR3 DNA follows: TGTGCCGGGGGGGAGATCCAAGAGACCCAGTACTTC.

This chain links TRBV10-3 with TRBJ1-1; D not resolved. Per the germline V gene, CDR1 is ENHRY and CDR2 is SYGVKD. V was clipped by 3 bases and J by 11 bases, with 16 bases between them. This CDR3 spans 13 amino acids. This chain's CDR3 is CAISDETYGSAFF. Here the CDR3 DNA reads TGTGCCATCAGTGACGAGACATACGGGTCGGCTTTCTTT.

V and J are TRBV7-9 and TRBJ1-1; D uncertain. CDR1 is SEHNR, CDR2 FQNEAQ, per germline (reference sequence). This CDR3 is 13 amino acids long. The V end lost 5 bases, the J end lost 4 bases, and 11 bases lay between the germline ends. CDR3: CASSPSFGTEAFF. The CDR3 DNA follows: TGTGCCAGCAGCCCATCCTTTGGCACTGAAGCTTTCTTT.

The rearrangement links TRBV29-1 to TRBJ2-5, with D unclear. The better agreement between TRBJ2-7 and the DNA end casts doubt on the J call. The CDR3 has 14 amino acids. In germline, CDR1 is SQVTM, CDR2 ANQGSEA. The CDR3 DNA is TGCAGCGTTTCCCGGACGGCTTCCTCCTACGAGCAGTACTTC. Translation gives CSVSRTASSYEQYF.

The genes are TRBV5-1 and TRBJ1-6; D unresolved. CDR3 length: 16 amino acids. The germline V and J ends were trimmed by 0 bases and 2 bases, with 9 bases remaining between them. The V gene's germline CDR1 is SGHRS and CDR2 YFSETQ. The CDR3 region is CASSLGVNAYNSPLHF. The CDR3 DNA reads TGCGCCAGCAGCTTGGGTGTGAACGCCTATAATTCACCCCTCCACTTT.